A selection of T cell receptor beta chains follows, all from one sample in a study of CD8 T cells in Susac syndrome. From the immunoSEQ multiplex PCR reads, TCRdb called clonotypes with MiXCR, one entry per CDR3 protein. The sample contains some 99,000 distinct CDR3 sequences, 90% to 96% of which appear only once. What was sequenced was CD4+ T cells from PBMCs. Receptor source: a human donor in good health. CDR3s include the opening cysteine and the closing phenylalanine or tryptophan. The order of the fields is D gene, J gene, V gene, clone size, CDR3 protein, CDR3 DNA. A D gene is named only where the DNA matches it firmly. Only some rows state a clone size, as once, few, many or a class for expanded clones.

>TRBD1|TRBJ2-1|TRBV7-3|-
CASSSRQGAYNEQFF
TGTGCCAGCAGCTCCAGACAGGGGGCTTACAATGAGCAGTTCTTC
>-|TRBJ2-3|TRBV7-2|-
CASSLSHAVSTDTQYF
TGTGCCAGCAGCTTATCTCACGCCGTGAGCACAGATACGCAGTATTTT
>TRBD1|TRBJ2-5|TRBV11-2|-
CASSRTGRQETQYF
TGTGCCAGCAGCCGGACAGGGAGGCAAGAGACCCAGTACTTC
>TRBD1|TRBJ2-7|TRBV7-9|-
CASSSIGTGSPYEQYF
TGTGCCAGCAGCTCGATTGGGACAGGGAGCCCGTACGAGCAGTACTTC
>-|TRBJ2-5|TRBV6-1|-
CASGDWGETQYF
TGTGCCAGCGGAGACTGGGGAGAGACCCAGTACTTC
>-|TRBJ2-7|TRBV6-5|-
CASSYLGPLGTYEQYF
TGTGCCAGCAGTTACTTAGGACCTCTTGGGACCTACGAGCAGTACTTC
>TRBD1|TRBJ2-7|TRBV12-3/TRBV12-4|-
CASSLGGTVASYEQYF
TGTGCCAGCAGTTTAGGGGGGACAGTCGCGTCCTACGAGCAGTACTTC
>-|TRBJ2-3|TRBV20-1|-
CSASPFPSTDTQYF
TGCAGTGCTAGCCCGTTTCCTAGCACAGATACGCAGTATTTT
>TRBD2|TRBJ2-3|TRBV29-1|-
CSLWGGNTQYF
TGCAGCCTTTGGGGGGGAAATACGCAGTATTTT
>TRBD2|TRBJ2-7|TRBV20-1|-
CSAEREVYEQYF
TGCAGTGCCGAGCGGGAGGTCTACGAGCAGTACTTC
>TRBD1|TRBJ2-7|TRBV28|-
CASRGQSYEQYF
TGTGCCAGCAGGGGACAGAGCTACGAGCAGTACTTC
>-|TRBJ2-1|TRBV6-6|-
CASSFRDEQFF
TGTGCCAGCAGTTTTCGGGATGAGCAGTTCTTC
>-|TRBJ2-5|TRBV20-1|-
CSARPGELETQYF
TGCAGTGCTCGTCCGGGGGAACTGGAGACCCAGTACTTC
>TRBD1|TRBJ2-7|TRBV5-1|-
CASSVTGTTYEQYF
TGCGCCAGCAGCGTGACAGGGACCACCTACGAGCAGTACTTC
>TRBD1|TRBJ2-5|TRBV2|-
CASRGQGTLGETQYF
TGTGCCAGCAGGGGACAGGGGACGCTAGGGGAGACCCAGTACTTC
>TRBD1|TRBJ2-5|TRBV12-3/TRBV12-4|once
CASSATGTGDRGTQYF
TGTGCCAGCAGTGCAACCGGGACAGGTGACCGTGGGACCCAGTACTTC
>-|TRBJ2-1|TRBV29-1|-
CSVASNNEQFF
TGCAGCGTTGCTTCGAACAATGAGCAGTTCTTC
>-|TRBJ2-1|TRBV7-9|-
CASSLNGRNEQFF
TGTGCCAGCAGCTTAAACGGGCGCAATGAGCAGTTCTTC
>TRBD1|TRBJ2-7|TRBV23-1|-
CASSHPEDRDDYEQYF
TGCGCCAGCAGTCACCCGGAGGACAGGGATGACTACGAGCAGTACTTC
>-|TRBJ2-6|TRBV7-8|-
CASSGAGANVLTF
TGTGCCAGCAGCGGGGCTGGGGCCAACGTCCTGACTTTC
>-|TRBJ1-5|TRBV18|once
CASSRTGDNQPQHF
TGTGCCAGCTCACGTACAGGAGATAATCAGCCCCAGCATTTT
>TRBD1|TRBJ1-5|TRBV2|-
CASSSPGQGNQPQHF
TGTGCCAGCAGTTCCCCGGGACAGGGAAATCAGCCCCAGCATTTT
>-|TRBJ2-5|TRBV6-6|-
CASSYEGGVQETQYF
TGTGCCAGCAGTTACGAAGGGGGGGTTCAAGAGACCCAGTACTTC
>-|TRBJ1-1|TRBV29-1|-
CSVEGRYTEAFF
TGCAGCGTTGAGGGCAGGTACACTGAAGCTTTCTTT
>TRBD1|TRBJ1-2|TRBV7-2|-
CASSETGRDYGYTF
TGTGCCAGCAGCGAGACAGGGCGTGACTATGGCTACACCTTC
>-|TRBJ2-6|TRBV7-2|-
CASSPQGTYGANVLTF
TGTGCCAGCAGCCCCCAGGGAACGTACGGGGCCAACGTCCTGACTTTC
>TRBD1|TRBJ2-7|TRBV3-1|-
CASSAYRGSSYEQYF
TGTGCCAGCAGTGCATACAGGGGGAGCAGCTACGAGCAGTACTTC
>TRBD1|TRBJ2-3|TRBV11-1|once
CATRTGGVDTQYF
TGTGCCACACGGACAGGGGGCGTGGATACGCAGTATTTT
>TRBD2|TRBJ2-5|TRBV19|-
CASSMASGGWYF
TGTGCCAGTAGTATGGCTAGCGGGGGGTGGTACTTC
>-|TRBJ1-2|TRBV30|-
CAWSLGDYGYTF
TGTGCCTGGAGTTTGGGTGACTATGGCTACACCTTC
>TRBD1|TRBJ2-2|TRBV30|-
CAWEAPGQSYTGELFF
TGTGCCTGGGAAGCCCCGGGACAGTCCTACACCGGGGAGCTGTTTTTT
>TRBD1|TRBJ2-7|TRBV19|-
CASSFRTGGYEQYF
TGTGCCAGTAGTTTCCGGACAGGGGGCTACGAGCAGTACTTC
>-|TRBJ2-5|TRBV25-1|-
CASSELGGRGQETQYF
TGTGCCAGCAGTGAATTGGGGGGACGGGGACAAGAGACCCAGTACTTC
>TRBD2|TRBJ2-1|TRBV5-1|-
CASSPQPGTSGRDEQFF
TGCGCCAGCAGCCCACAACCCGGGACTAGTGGTAGGGATGAGCAGTTCTTC
>-|TRBJ2-7|TRBV25-1|-
CASSVRTYEQYF
TGTGCCAGCAGTGTCCGGACCTACGAGCAGTACTTC
>-|TRBJ2-1|TRBV29-1|-
CTGVGTSQFF
TGCACCGGAGTTGGGACTTCGCAGTTCTTC
>TRBD1|TRBJ1-2|TRBV29-1|-
CSVDRQGDLGYTF
TGCAGCGTTGACAGACAGGGGGATTTAGGCTACACCTTC
>-|TRBJ2-1|TRBV2|-
CASRSPGTDNYNEQFF
TGTGCCAGCAGGTCTCCCGGGACTGACAACTACAATGAGCAGTTCTTC
>TRBD1|TRBJ1-4|TRBV6-5|-
CASSTAGGRQEKLFF
TGTGCCAGCAGTACTGCAGGGGGTCGTCAAGAAAAACTGTTTTTT
>TRBD1|TRBJ2-5|TRBV25-1|-
CASTGTGGEETQYF
TGTGCCAGTACCGGGACAGGGGGCGAAGAGACCCAGTACTTC
>TRBD2|TRBJ2-1|TRBV12-3/TRBV12-4|-
CASSLGGSGGQNEQFF
TGTGCCAGCAGTTTGGGGGGTAGCGGGGGACAGAATGAGCAGTTCTTC
>-|TRBJ2-7|TRBV18|-
CASSPGSQGPYEQYF
TGTGCCAGCTCACCAGGGTCCCAGGGTCCCTACGAGCAGTACTTC
>-|TRBJ1-2|TRBV3-1|-
CASSADWMGAYGYTF
TGTGCCAGCAGCGCCGATTGGATGGGGGCCTATGGCTACACCTTC
>-|TRBJ2-2|TRBV7-2|-
CASSSQPHTGELFF
TGTGCCAGCAGCTCCCAACCGCACACCGGGGAGCTGTTTTTT
>-|TRBJ1-5|TRBV7-9|-
CASSLVQGPQHF
TGTGCCAGCAGCTTAGTTCAAGGGCCCCAGCATTTT
>-|TRBJ2-7|TRBV25-1|-
CASMKNGLEQYF
TGTGCCAGCATGAAGAACGGACTCGAGCAGTACTTC
>TRBD2|TRBJ2-1|TRBV27|-
CASSFRDYVYNEQFF
TGTGCCAGCAGTTTCCGGGACTACGTATACAATGAGCAGTTCTTC
>-|TRBJ2-7|TRBV3-1|-
CASSPTLGVLYEQYF
TGTGCCAGCAGCCCCACCTTAGGGGTACTCTACGAGCAGTACTTC
>-|TRBJ1-1|TRBV18|-
CASSPIPRNTEAFF
TGTGCCAGCTCACCAATCCCAAGGAACACTGAAGCTTTCTTT
>-|TRBJ1-4|TRBV19|-
CPRISDGPQGNEKLFF
TGTCCCAGGATCTCCGACGGCCCCCAGGGTAATGAAAAACTGTTTTTT
>TRBD2|TRBJ2-2|TRBV9|-
CASSVEPRGVAGELFF
TGTGCCAGCAGCGTAGAACCGCGGGGGGTAGCCGGGGAGCTGTTTTTT
>-|TRBJ2-7|TRBV20-1|-
CSATGQSREQYF
TGCAGTGCTACAGGCCAGTCTAGGGAGCAGTACTTC
>-|TRBJ2-3|TRBV4-3|-
CASSLEFGGTDTQYF
TGCGCCAGCAGCCTTGAGTTTGGAGGCACAGATACGCAGTATTTT
>TRBD1|TRBJ2-2|TRBV19|-
CASNPDRPNTGELFF
TGTGCCAGTAACCCGGACAGGCCTAACACCGGGGAGCTGTTTTTT